This T cell receptor (beta chain) was identified during a study of blood T cell repertoires in COVID-19 (dated by TCRdb to 2020 to 2022). Context from the whole study: The collaborator samples originated in the United States, Italy and Spain and spanned the acute and convalescent phases of COVID-19. The prospective study material was composed of cDNA or gDNA derived from T cells, B-cell-depleted T cells, or PBMCs. Subjects who had been exposed to COVID-19, were actively infected with it, or had recovered from it provided the deeply sampled blood TCRbeta repertoires that made up the dataset. The repertoires were released in a freely available public database intended as a resource for research on the immune response to SARS-CoV-2. Samples came from the ongoing ImmuneRACE study (first 160 participants) plus 1,254 subjects from 6 global collaborators. Nearly every sample came with metadata listing a de-identified subject ID, COVID-19 status, age in years and sex. Where available, HLA class I and class II types were taken from metadata supplied by the sample provider and were not determined by assay-based typing.

This clone was seen once. Its target antigen remains unknown. No much larger clone is present one base from it, and per-base qualities are unavailable. Study-wide conclusions, independent of this receptor: The quantity of clinical and demographic metadata differed by source and by participant and was supplied without curation.

Participants in the prospective study were aged roughly 18 to 90 years, lived in 20 to 30 United States geographic areas, and enrolled through a virtual design. In the prospective study, cohorts were assigned on the basis of participant-reported clinical history obtained from a screening survey and a study questionnaire. For ImmuneRACE Cohort 3, a participant was defined as recovered based on two consecutive negative NP/OP PCR tests, clearance by a healthcare professional, or resolution of symptoms. Each participant in the prospective study had whole blood, serum and a nasopharyngeal or oropharyngeal swab collected by mobile phlebotomists. Over an approximately 2-month period, participants in the prospective study had the option of providing additional blood draws and questionnaires. Blood samples from the prospective study were shipped frozen or at room temperature prior to DNA extraction. The immunoSEQ Assay, a bias-controlled multiplex PCR, was used to amplify TCRbeta CDR3 regions from genomic DNA. Per the original workflow: The number of nucleated cells in each sample was estimated from the amplification of reference gene primers within the assay. To quantify the absolute abundance of each unique TCRbeta CDR3 rearrangement, sequence reads were collapsed and filtered. Productive Simpson clonality was computed per sample as the square root of Simpson's diversity index over productive rearrangements. In its TCRdb copy, this immuneACCESS table keeps in-frame sequences only and misses some clones. Where compared with another copy, unresolved V genes explain less than half of these, and the others have no known cause. D and trimming come from the DNA, and the V and J calls and clone size come from that table. This sample gives more than 150,000 clones in total; about nine tenths of them show up just once. The ten largest account for more than 2% of the sample.

Including cysteine and phenylalanine, the CDR3 has 14 amino acids. The read is trimmed to its CDR3 DNA, 42 bases read in frame from base 1. V gives up 1 base and J gives up 6 bases, and the segment between their germline ends measures 12 bases. CDR1 is given as SNHLY and CDR2 as FYNNEI, both from the germline V gene. The specimen sequenced was PBMCs or T cells enriched from blood (not recorded which). Recombination linked TRBV2 to TRBJ1-1; the D gene cannot be resolved reliably. This clonotype was sampled from a woman aged 25 to 39 who had recovered from COVID-19. The base sequence is TGTGCCAGCAGTGAAGACAGCTACCTCCCTGAAGCTTTCTTT. Translated, this is CASSEDSYLPEAFF.